This section outlines one T cell receptor beta chain sequence together with its context. Its antigen remains unidentified. This sample was taken from a study of response to subunit inactivated influenza vaccine. Overall study findings and caveats: Researchers suggested that each seasonal influenza vaccination recruits few new T cells.

TCRdb recomputed calls from the RT-PCR reads with MiXCR, one row per CDR3 protein. Counted here are roughly 700,000 distinct CDR3 sequences, more than 15% occurring once; the ten biggest clones make up about 9.9%. This CDR3 has 16 residues. Between the trimmed V and J ends, which lost 6 bases and 0 bases, there was a span of 16 bases. CDR1 and CDR2 from the germline V gene are MNHEY and SVGEGT. Here the sequenced sample was PBMCs from blood, taken 11 to 12 days after vaccination. The sequence came from a man aged 50-60 years who received an inactivated influenza vaccine. V is TRBV6-2 or TRBV6-3 and J is TRBJ2-3; TRBD2 is a possible D gene (5 bases). The CDR3 is CASRFRPGGSTDTQYF. CDR3 in DNA: TGTGCCAGCAGATTTAGGCCCGGCGGGAGCACAGATACGCAGTATTTT.